This T cell receptor (beta chain) is from a study of T cell changes during pregnancy in multiple sclerosis. V gave up 5 bases and J gave up 8 bases; unmatched junction bases: 11. The CDR3 is 14 residues long. The germline gives CDR1 SGHTA, CDR2 FQGNSA. Method: immunoSEQ multiplex PCR; TCRdb's copy keeps in-frame clones and lacks some. Of approximately 41,000 clones listed, approximately 90% are singletons. The specimen was CD4+ T cells from peripheral blood mononuclear cells, collected in the second trimester of pregnancy. The sequence derives from a female donor in good health, enrolled as a control in a pregnancy study. The chain joins TRBV7-2 to TRBJ1-2; 7 nucleotides agree with TRBD1. In DNA, the CDR3 is TGTGCCAGCAGCCCAGGGGACAGCAGTCGGGGCTACACCTTC. Translation gives CASSPGDSSRGYTF.